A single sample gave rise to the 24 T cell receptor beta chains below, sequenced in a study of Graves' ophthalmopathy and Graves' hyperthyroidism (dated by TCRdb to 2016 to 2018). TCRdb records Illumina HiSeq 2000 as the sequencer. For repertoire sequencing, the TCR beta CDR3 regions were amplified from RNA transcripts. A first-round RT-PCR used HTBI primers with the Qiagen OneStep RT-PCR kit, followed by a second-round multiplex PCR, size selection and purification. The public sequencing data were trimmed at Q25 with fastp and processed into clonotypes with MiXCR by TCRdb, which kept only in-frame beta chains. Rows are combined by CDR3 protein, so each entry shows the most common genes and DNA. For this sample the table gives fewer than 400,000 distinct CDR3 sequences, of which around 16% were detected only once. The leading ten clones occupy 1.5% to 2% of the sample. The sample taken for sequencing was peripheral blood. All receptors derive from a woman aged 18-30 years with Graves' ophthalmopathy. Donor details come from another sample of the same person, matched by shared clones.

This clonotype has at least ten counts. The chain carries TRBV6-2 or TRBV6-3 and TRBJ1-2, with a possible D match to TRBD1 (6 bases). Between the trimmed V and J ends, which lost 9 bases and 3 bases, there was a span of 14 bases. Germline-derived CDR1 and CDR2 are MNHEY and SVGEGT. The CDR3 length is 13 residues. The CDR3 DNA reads TGTGCCAGTTCAAGGGGGAACTACTATGGCTACACCTTC. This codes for CASSRGNYYGYTF.

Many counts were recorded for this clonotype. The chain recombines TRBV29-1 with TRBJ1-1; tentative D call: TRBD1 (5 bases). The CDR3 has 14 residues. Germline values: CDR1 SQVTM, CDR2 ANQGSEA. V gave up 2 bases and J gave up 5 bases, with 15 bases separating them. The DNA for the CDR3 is TGCAGCGTTGAATGGGGACCCCATAGTACTGAAGCTTTCTTT. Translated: CSVEWGPHSTEAFF.

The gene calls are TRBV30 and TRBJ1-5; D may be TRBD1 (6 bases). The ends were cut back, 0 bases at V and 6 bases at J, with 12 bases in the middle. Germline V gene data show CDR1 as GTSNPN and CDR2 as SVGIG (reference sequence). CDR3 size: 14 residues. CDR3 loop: CAWSVKGEIQPQHF. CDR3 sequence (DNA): TGTGCCTGGAGTGTTAAGGGGGAGATTCAGCCCCAGCATTTT.

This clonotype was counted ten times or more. The CDR3 spells CASSLDRQGGSYEQYF. Here the CDR3 DNA reads TGTGCCAGCAGCTTAGATCGGCAGGGTGGTTCCTACGAGCAGTACTTC. The chain employs TRBV7-6 and TRBJ2-7; tentatively, D is TRBD1 (5 bases). Trimming shortened V by 1 base and J by 1 base, and 14 bases separated the two germline ends. The CDR3 runs 16 residues. Germline CDR1 is SGHVS and CDR2 is FNYEAQ.

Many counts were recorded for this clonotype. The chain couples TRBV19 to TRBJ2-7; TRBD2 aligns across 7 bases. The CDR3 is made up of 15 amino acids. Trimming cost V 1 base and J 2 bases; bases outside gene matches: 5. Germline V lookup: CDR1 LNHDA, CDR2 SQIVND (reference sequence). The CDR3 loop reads CASSIVSSGTYEQYF. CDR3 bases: TGTGCCAGTAGTATAGTTTCTAGCGGAACCTACGAGCAGTACTTC. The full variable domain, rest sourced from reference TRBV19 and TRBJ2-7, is DGGITQSPKYLFRKEGQNVTLSCEQNLNHDAMYWYRQDPGQGLRLIYYSQIVNDFQKGDIAEGYSVSREKKESFPLTVTSAQKNPTAFYLCASSIVSSGTYEQYFGPGTRLTVT.

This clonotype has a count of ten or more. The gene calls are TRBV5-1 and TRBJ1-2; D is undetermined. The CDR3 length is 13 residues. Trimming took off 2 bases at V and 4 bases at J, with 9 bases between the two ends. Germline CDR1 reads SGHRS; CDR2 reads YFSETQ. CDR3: CASSFDGSYGYTF. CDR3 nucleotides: TGCGCCAGCAGCTTTGACGGATCCTATGGCTACACCTTC.

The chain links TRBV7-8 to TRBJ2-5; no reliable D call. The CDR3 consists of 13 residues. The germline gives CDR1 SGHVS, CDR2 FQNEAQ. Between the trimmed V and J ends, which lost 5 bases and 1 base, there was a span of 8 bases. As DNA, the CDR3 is TGTGCCAGCAGCAGGACGATCCAAGAGACCCAGTACTTC. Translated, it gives CASSRTIQETQYF.

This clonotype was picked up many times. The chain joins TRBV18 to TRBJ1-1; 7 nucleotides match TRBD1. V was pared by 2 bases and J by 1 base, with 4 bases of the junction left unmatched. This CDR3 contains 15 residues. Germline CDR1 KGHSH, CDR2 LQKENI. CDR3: CASSPGQVSNTEAFF. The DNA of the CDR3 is TGTGCCAGCTCACCAGGACAGGTTTCGAACACTGAAGCTTTCTTT.

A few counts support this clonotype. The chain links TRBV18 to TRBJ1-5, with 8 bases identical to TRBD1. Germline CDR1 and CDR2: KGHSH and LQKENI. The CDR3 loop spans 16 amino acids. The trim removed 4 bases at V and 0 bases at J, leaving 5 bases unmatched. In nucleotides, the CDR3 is TGTGCCAGCTCACTCGGACAGGGCCATAGCAATCAGCCCCAGCATTTT. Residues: CASSLGQGHSNQPQHF.

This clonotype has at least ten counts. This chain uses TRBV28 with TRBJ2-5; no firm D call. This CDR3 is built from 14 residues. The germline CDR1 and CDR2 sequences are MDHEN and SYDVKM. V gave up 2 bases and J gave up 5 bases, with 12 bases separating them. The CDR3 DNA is TGTGCCAGCAGTTTAGGGGATCGCCGGGAGACCCAGTACTTC. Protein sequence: CASSLGDRRETQYF.

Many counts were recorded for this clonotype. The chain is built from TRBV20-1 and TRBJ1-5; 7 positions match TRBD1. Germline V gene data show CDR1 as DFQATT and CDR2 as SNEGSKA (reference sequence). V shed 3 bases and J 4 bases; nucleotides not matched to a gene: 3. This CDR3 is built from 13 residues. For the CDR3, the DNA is TGCAGTGCTAGGGGGACAGTTAATCAGCCCCAGCATTTT. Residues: CSARGTVNQPQHF.

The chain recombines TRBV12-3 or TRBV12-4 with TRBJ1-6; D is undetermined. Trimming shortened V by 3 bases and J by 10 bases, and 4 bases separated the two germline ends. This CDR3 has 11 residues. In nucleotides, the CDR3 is TGTGCCAGCAGTTTCGGATCACCCCTCCACTTT. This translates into CASSFGSPLHF.

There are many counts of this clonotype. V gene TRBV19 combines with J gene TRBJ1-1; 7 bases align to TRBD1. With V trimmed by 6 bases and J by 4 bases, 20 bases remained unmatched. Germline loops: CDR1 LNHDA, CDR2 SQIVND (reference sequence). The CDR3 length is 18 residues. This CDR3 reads CASSPKLRPGQRPTEAFF. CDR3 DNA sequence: TGTGCCAGTAGCCCTAAATTAAGACCGGGACAGCGACCCACTGAAGCTTTCTTT. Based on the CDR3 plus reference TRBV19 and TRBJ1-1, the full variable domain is DGGITQSPKYLFRKEGQNVTLSCEQNLNHDAMYWYRQDPGQGLRLIYYSQIVNDFQKGDIAEGYSVSREKKESFPLTVTSAQKNPTAFYLCASSPKLRPGQRPTEAFFGQGTRLTVV.

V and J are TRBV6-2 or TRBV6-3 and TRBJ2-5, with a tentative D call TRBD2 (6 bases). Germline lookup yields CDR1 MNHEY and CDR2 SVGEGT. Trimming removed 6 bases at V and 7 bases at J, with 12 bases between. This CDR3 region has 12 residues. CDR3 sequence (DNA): TGTGCCAGCAGGGGGACTTCTGGGACCCAGTACTTC. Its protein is CASRGTSGTQYF.

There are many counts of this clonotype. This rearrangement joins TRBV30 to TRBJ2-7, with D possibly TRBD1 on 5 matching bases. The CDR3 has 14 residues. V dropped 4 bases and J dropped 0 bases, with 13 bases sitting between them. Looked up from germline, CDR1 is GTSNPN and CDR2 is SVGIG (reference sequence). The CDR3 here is CAWKGRASSYEQYF. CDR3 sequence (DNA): TGTGCCTGGAAGGGCAGGGCGAGCTCCTACGAGCAGTACTTC.

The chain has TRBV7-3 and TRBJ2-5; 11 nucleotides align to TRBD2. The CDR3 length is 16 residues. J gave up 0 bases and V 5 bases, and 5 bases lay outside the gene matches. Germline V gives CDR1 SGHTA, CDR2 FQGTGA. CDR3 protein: CASSRGTSGYQETQYF. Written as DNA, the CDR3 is TGTGCCAGCAGCCGAGGGACTAGCGGTTACCAAGAGACCCAGTACTTC.

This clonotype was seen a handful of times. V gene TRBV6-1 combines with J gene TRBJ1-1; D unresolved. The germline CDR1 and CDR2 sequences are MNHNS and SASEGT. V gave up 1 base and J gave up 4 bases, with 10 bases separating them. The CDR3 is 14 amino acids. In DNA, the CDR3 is TGTGCCAGCAGTGAAGTGGGTTTTGGCACTGAAGCTTTCTTT. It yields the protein CASSEVGFGTEAFF.

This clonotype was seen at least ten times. CDR3 amino acids: CASRATGRNAEAFF. The DNA of the CDR3 is TGTGCCAGCAGGGCGACAGGGCGAAACGCTGAAGCTTTCTTT. The chain has TRBV6-5 and TRBJ1-1; 7 bases align to TRBD1. Trimming at V came to 6 bases and at J to 6 bases, leaving 10 bases not matched to a gene. Germline values: CDR1 MNHEY, CDR2 SVGAGI. The CDR3 consists of 14 residues.

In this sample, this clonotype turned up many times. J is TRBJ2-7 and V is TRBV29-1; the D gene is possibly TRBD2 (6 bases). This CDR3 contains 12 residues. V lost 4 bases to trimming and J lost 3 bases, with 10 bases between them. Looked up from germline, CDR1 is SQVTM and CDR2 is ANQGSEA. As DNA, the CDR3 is TGCAGCGTTGGGGGGGACCTCTACGAGCAGTACTTC. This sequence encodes CSVGGDLYEQYF.

CDR3 region: CASSQETRREYGYTF. The CDR3 DNA follows: TGCGCCAGCAGCCAAGAGACAAGAAGGGAATATGGCTACACCTTC. The rearrangement joins TRBV4-3 to TRBJ1-2, with no clear D. Trimming removed 0 bases from V and 5 bases from J, with 13 bases in between. Germline CDR1 reads LGHNA; CDR2 reads YSLEER. The CDR3 spans 15 residues.

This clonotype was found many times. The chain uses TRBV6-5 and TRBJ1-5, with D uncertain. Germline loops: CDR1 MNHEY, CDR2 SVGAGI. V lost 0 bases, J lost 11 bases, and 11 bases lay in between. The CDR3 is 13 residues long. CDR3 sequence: CASSYSPGESQHF. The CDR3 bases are TGTGCCAGCAGTTACTCTCCTGGGGAGTCCCAGCATTTT.

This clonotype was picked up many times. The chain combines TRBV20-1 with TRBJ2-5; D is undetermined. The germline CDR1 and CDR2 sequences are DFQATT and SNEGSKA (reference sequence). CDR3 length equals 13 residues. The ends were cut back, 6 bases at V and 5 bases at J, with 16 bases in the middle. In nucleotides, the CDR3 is TGCAGTGCCCGCGGAACGGTTCGGGAGACCCAGTACTTC. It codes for CSARGTVRETQYF.

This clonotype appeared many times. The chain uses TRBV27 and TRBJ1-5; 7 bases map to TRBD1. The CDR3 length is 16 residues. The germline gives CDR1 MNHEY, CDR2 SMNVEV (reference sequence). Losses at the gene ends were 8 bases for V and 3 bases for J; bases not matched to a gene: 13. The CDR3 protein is CASAYRGLEVNQPQHF. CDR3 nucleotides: TGTGCCAGCGCTTATAGGGGGCTGGAGGTCAATCAGCCCCAGCATTTT.

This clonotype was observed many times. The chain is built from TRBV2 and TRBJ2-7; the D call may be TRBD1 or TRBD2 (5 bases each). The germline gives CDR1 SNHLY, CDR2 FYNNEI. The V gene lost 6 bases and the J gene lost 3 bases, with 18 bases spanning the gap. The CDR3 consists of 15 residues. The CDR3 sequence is CASRPGPLTIYEQYF. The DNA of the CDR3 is TGTGCCAGCAGACCGGGACCTCTGACTATCTACGAGCAGTACTTC.